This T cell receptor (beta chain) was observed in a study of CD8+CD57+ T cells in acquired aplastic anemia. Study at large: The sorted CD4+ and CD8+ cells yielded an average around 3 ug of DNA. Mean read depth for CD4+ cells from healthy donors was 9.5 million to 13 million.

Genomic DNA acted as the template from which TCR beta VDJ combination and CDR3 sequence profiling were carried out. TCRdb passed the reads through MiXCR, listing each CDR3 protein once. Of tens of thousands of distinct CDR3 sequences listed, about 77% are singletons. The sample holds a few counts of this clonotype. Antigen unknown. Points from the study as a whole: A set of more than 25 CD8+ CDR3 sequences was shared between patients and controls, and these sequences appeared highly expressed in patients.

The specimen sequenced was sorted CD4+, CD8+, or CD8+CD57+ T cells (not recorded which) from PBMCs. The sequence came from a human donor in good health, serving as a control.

CDR3: CASSERRRGEQFF. CDR3 sequence (DNA): TGCGCCAGCAGTGAACGACGGAGGGGTGAGCAGTTCTTC. J is TRBJ2-1 and V is TRBV10-1; D is possibly TRBD2 (6 bases). This CDR3 comprises 13 residues. Germline V gene lookup returns CDR1 WNHNN and CDR2 SYGVQD (reference sequence). V was pared by 3 bases and J by 9 bases, with 12 bases between.